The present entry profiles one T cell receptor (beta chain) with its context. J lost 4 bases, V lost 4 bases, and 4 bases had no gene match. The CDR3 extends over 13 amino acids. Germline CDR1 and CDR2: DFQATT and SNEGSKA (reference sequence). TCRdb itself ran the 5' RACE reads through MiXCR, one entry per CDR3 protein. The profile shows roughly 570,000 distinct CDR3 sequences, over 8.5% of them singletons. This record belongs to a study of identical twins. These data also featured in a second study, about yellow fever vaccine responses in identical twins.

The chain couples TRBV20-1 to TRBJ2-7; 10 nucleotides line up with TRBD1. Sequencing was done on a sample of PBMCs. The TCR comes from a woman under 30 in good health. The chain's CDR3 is CSANGQGEYEQYF. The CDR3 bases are TGCAGTGCTAACGGACAGGGGGAGTACGAGCAGTACTTC.